The text below deals with one TCR beta chain. The data stem from a study of blood T cell repertoires in COVID-19. V shed 3 bases and J 8 bases; nucleotides not matched to a gene: 11. The CDR3 runs 15 residues. Germline-derived CDR1 and CDR2 are SGHRS and YFSETQ. Authors' methods: Estimates of nucleated cell counts were drawn from the amplification of reference gene primers. The table came from immunoSEQ multiplex PCR; TCRdb's copy has only in-frame clones and leaves some out. That table gives V, J and clone size, and the DNA gave D and trimming. The sample yields about 220,000 clones, 82% seen once. During active infection, Seattle patients enrolled and were then monitored through disease.

This sequence originates from a woman between 65 and 79 years old with COVID-19, enrolled during active disease. The sequenced sample was peripheral blood. This sequence joins TRBV5-1 and TRBJ2-7; TRBD2 agrees at 10 bases. CDR3 in DNA: TGCGCCAGCAGCTCCAGCGGGAGGGCCGAGGTGAAGCAGTACTTC. This encodes CASSSSGRAEVKQYF.